These T cell receptor beta chains were read from a single sample in a study of blood T cells in healthy people across ages. TCRdb fed the 5' RACE reads into MiXCR, producing one record per CDR3 protein. The sample includes some 700,000 distinct CDR3 sequences, 40% to 45% of them seen just once. Sequenced material: blood. The source is a woman aged 60-75 years in good health. CDR3s include the opening cysteine and the closing phenylalanine or tryptophan. Each record gives: D gene, J gene, clone size, V gene, CDR3 DNA, CDR3 protein. The D gene is left open where the match is weak. Clone size is given for some rows only: seen once, a few or many times, or a class if the clone is expanded.

TRBD1	TRBJ2-7	few	TRBV2	TGTGCCAACGAACGACAGGGATCGAGGTACGAGCAGTACTTC	CANERQGSRYEQYF
TRBD1	TRBJ1-2	-	TRBV20-1	TGCAGTGCTAGAAATACAGGGGGCCACTATGGCTACACCTTC	CSARNTGGHYGYTF
-	TRBJ1-5	few	TRBV6-2/TRBV6-3	TGTGCCAGCAGTCCCTGGTCACAGCCCCAGCATTTT	CASSPWSQPQHF
TRBD1	TRBJ2-3	-	TRBV20-1	TGCAGTGCTAGATCTACAGGGGGAATGCCAGATACGCAGTATTTT	CSARSTGGMPDTQYF
-	TRBJ2-2	-	TRBV24-1	TGTGCCACCTCAGATAGTTACACCGGGGAGCTGTTTTTT	CATSDSYTGELFF
TRBD1	TRBJ2-6	-	TRBV3-1	TGTGCCAGCAGCCCGACCAGGGGGTCTGGGGCCAACGTCCTGACTTTC	CASSPTRGSGANVLTF
TRBD2	TRBJ2-7	-	TRBV24-1	TGTGCCACCAGCCGGGAGGGATCCTACAATGAGCAGTACTTC	CATSREGSYNEQYF
-	TRBJ2-1	-	TRBV29-1	TGCAGCGGACAGCCCTACAATGAGCAGTTCTTC	CSGQPYNEQFF
TRBD2	TRBJ2-5	-	TRBV9	TGTGCCAGCAGCGTAGTCCTAGCGGGAGTAAATGAGCAGTACTTC	CASSVVLAGVNEQYF
TRBD1	TRBJ2-6	few	TRBV7-3	TGTGCCAGCAGCCTCCGACAGGGCCACCCCTCTGGGGCCAACGTCCTGACTTTC	CASSLRQGHPSGANVLTF
-	TRBJ1-5	-	TRBV3-1	TGTGCCAGCAGCCAACAGGGAAGCCAGCCCCAGCATTTT	CASSQQGSQPQHF
-	TRBJ2-7	-	TRBV12-3/TRBV12-4	TGTGCCAGCAGTTCACCCTCGCGCTGGGAGGTAAAAACTAGCTCTGGGTACAATGAGCAGTACTTC	CASSSPSRWEVKTSSGYNEQYF
-	TRBJ2-3	few	TRBV12-3/TRBV12-4	TGTGCCAGCAGCGGGACGGACCCCACAGATACGCAGTATTTT	CASSGTDPTDTQYF
-	TRBJ2-7	-	TRBV6-2/TRBV6-3	TGTGCCAGCAGCTACAATATGCGGGAGCAGTACTTC	CASSYNMREQYF
-	TRBJ2-7	-	TRBV2	TGTGCCAGCCAAAGCAGGGACCTACACTACGAGCAGTACTTC	CASQSRDLHYEQYF
TRBD1	TRBJ1-2	many	TRBV10-3	TGTGCCATCAGTCACGGGACAGGGGACGGCTACACCTTC	CAISHGTGDGYTF
-	TRBJ2-2	-	TRBV6-1	TGTGCCAGCAAAGGGGCCAACACCGGGGAGCTGTTTTTT	CASKGANTGELFF
TRBD2	TRBJ2-7	-	TRBV18	TGTGCCAGCTCACCAACTAGCGGGGGGGTCTACGAGCAGTACTTC	CASSPTSGGVYEQYF
TRBD2	TRBJ2-1	-	TRBV27	TGTGCCAGCAGTTTATATCGGGGACTAGCGGTGGGGCAGTTCTTC	CASSLYRGLAVGQFF
TRBD2	TRBJ2-5	-	TRBV20-1	TGCAGTGCTAGAGGGTCCGGGACTGGCGGGAGGATTCGGAAAGAGCAGTACTTC	CSARGSGTGGRIRKEQYF
-	TRBJ2-3	-	TRBV7-3	TGTGCCAGCAGTGATGGACATAACACAGATACGCAGTATTTT	CASSDGHNTDTQYF
TRBD1	TRBJ1-5	few	TRBV19	TGTGCCAGTAGGGGACAGGTCAATCAGCCCCAGCATTTT	CASRGQVNQPQHF
TRBD1	TRBJ1-5	-	TRBV2	TGTGCCAGCAGTGAGCCCAGGGGGAGGCAGCCCCAGCATTTT	CASSEPRGRQPQHF
TRBD1	TRBJ2-4	-	TRBV27	TGTGCCAGCAGACCAGGGGGCGCCCCCATTCAGTACTTC	CASRPGGAPIQYF